The rows below give T cell receptor beta chains drawn from one sample of a study of cytotoxic CD8 clonotypes in ibrutinib-treated CLL. Profiled with immunoSEQ multiplex PCR; TCRdb holds only in-frame clones, not every one. Here the sample spans 100,000 to 150,000 clones, approximately 85% being singletons. Sequenced material: PBMCs, taken after 24 months of ibrutinib treatment. These receptors all stem from a human donor with chronic lymphocytic leukemia. Each CDR3 is given with its conserved first and last residue. Each record gives: CDR3 protein, CDR3 DNA, J gene, D gene, V gene, clone size. A D gene is named only where the DNA matches it firmly. The size entry is marked missing in some rows and otherwise reads once, few, many or a size class.

CDR3 protein: CASSFRSGRDTYEQYF; CDR3 DNA: TGTGCCAGCAGTTTTCGGAGCGGGAGGGATACCTACGAGCAGTACTTC; J gene: TRBJ2-7; D gene: TRBD2; V gene: TRBV28; clone size: .
CDR3 protein: CATSKGRSAEAFF; CDR3 DNA: TGTGCCACCAGCAAAGGAAGATCCGCTGAAGCTTTCTTT; J gene: TRBJ1-1; D gene: .; V gene: TRBV15; clone size: .
CDR3 protein: CATHRREVQFF; CDR3 DNA: TGTGCCACGCACAGGAGGGAAGTTCAGTTCTTC; J gene: TRBJ2-1; D gene: .; V gene: TRBV6-1; clone size: .
CDR3 protein: CAISVGAEQYF; CDR3 DNA: TGTGCCATCAGTGTGGGTGCCGAGCAGTACTTC; J gene: TRBJ2-7; D gene: .; V gene: TRBV10-3; clone size: .
CDR3 protein: CASSLRGGSSQPQHF; CDR3 DNA: TGTGCCAGCAGCTTAAGAGGGGGATCGAGTCAGCCCCAGCATTTT; J gene: TRBJ1-5; D gene: .; V gene: TRBV7-8; clone size: once
CDR3 protein: CASSQPGRGPVAFF; CDR3 DNA: TGTGCCAGCAGCCAGCCGGGCAGGGGGCCTGTAGCTTTCTTT; J gene: TRBJ1-1; D gene: TRBD1; V gene: TRBV6-5; clone size: .
CDR3 protein: CASSTSPSYEQYF; CDR3 DNA: TGTGCCAGCTCAACCTCCCCTTCCTACGAGCAGTACTTC; J gene: TRBJ2-7; D gene: .; V gene: TRBV18; clone size: .
CDR3 protein: CSVAAGTGSVPQHF; CDR3 DNA: TGCAGCGTTGCTGCCGGGACAGGGAGTGTGCCCCAGCATTTT; J gene: TRBJ1-5; D gene: TRBD1; V gene: TRBV29-1; clone size: .
CDR3 protein: CASSGPPETNTGELFF; CDR3 DNA: TGTGCCAGCAGTGGACCCCCAGAAACGAACACCGGGGAGCTGTTTTTT; J gene: TRBJ2-2; D gene: .; V gene: TRBV2; clone size: .
CDR3 protein: CASSAIGTVQETQYF; CDR3 DNA: TGTGCCAGCAGCGCCATCGGGACGGTCCAAGAGACCCAGTACTTC; J gene: TRBJ2-5; D gene: .; V gene: TRBV9; clone size: .
CDR3 protein: CASSLGLAGGVHEQYF; CDR3 DNA: TGTGCCAGCAGCCTGGGACTAGCGGGAGGTGTCCACGAGCAGTACTTC; J gene: TRBJ2-7; D gene: TRBD2; V gene: TRBV7-2; clone size: .
CDR3 protein: CASSFKRRLAVYNEQFF; CDR3 DNA: TGTGCCAGCAGCTTTAAGAGGAGACTAGCGGTGTACAATGAGCAGTTCTTC; J gene: TRBJ2-1; D gene: TRBD2; V gene: TRBV7-2; clone size: .
CDR3 protein: CAISVGTGTNEKLFF; CDR3 DNA: TGTGCCATCAGTGTTGGGACAGGGACTAATGAAAAACTGTTTTTT; J gene: TRBJ1-4; D gene: TRBD1; V gene: TRBV10-3; clone size: .
CDR3 protein: CASSLGGTTEAFF; CDR3 DNA: TGTGCCAGCAGCTTAGGGGGGACCACTGAAGCTTTCTTT; J gene: TRBJ1-1; D gene: .; V gene: TRBV7-2; clone size: .
CDR3 protein: CASSYSGTGTEAFF; CDR3 DNA: TGTGCCAGCAGTTACTCTGGGACAGGGACTGAAGCTTTCTTT; J gene: TRBJ1-1; D gene: TRBD1; V gene: TRBV6-6; clone size: .
CDR3 protein: CASAGKGRGNQPQHF; CDR3 DNA: TGTGCCAGCGCGGGGAAAGGGCGCGGCAATCAGCCCCAGCATTTT; J gene: TRBJ1-5; D gene: .; V gene: TRBV2; clone size: .
CDR3 protein: CASKYRTGEGGYTF; CDR3 DNA: TGTGCTAGCAAATACAGGACCGGGGAGGGTGGCTACACCTTC; J gene: TRBJ1-2; D gene: .; V gene: TRBV27; clone size: .
CDR3 protein: CATSRGTPGGISPLHF; CDR3 DNA: TGTGCCACCAGCAGAGGGACACCGGGGGGTATTTCACCCCTCCACTTT; J gene: TRBJ1-6; D gene: .; V gene: TRBV15; clone size: .
CDR3 protein: CASSPQGLNEQFF; CDR3 DNA: TGTGCCAGCAGCCCCCAGGGGTTAAATGAGCAGTTCTTC; J gene: TRBJ2-1; D gene: .; V gene: TRBV2; clone size: .
CDR3 protein: CASSLSYTGPSNQPQHF; CDR3 DNA: TGTGCCAGCAGCTTAAGTTACACAGGGCCTAGCAATCAGCCCCAGCATTTT; J gene: TRBJ1-5; D gene: .; V gene: TRBV7-9; clone size: few
CDR3 protein: CSAEAGREQFF; CDR3 DNA: TGCAGCGCTGAAGCAGGGCGTGAGCAGTTCTTC; J gene: TRBJ2-1; D gene: .; V gene: TRBV29-1; clone size: .
CDR3 protein: CASRGLTTNYGYTF; CDR3 DNA: TGTGCCAGTAGAGGACTGACTACTAACTATGGCTACACCTTC; J gene: TRBJ1-2; D gene: .; V gene: TRBV19; clone size: .
CDR3 protein: CASSSTGRVHQPQHF; CDR3 DNA: TGTGCCAGCAGCTCTACAGGGAGGGTGCACCAGCCCCAGCATTTT; J gene: TRBJ1-5; D gene: .; V gene: TRBV7-9; clone size: few
CDR3 protein: CASSEGGHKNIQYF; CDR3 DNA: TGCGCCAGCAGTGAAGGAGGGCACAAAAACATTCAGTACTTC; J gene: TRBJ2-4; D gene: .; V gene: TRBV10-1; clone size: few
CDR3 protein: CASSYLRDRNYGYTF; CDR3 DNA: TGTGCCAGCAGTTACCTCCGGGACAGGAACTATGGCTACACCTTC; J gene: TRBJ1-2; D gene: TRBD1; V gene: TRBV6-5; clone size: .
CDR3 protein: CASSLGTGVPGNTIYF; CDR3 DNA: TGTGCCAGCAGCTTGGGGACAGGGGTTCCTGGAAACACCATATATTTT; J gene: TRBJ1-3; D gene: TRBD1; V gene: TRBV7-2; clone size: .
CDR3 protein: CASSSGLAGGYNEQFF; CDR3 DNA: TGTGCCAGCAGCTCGGGACTAGCGGGGGGCTACAATGAGCAGTTCTTC; J gene: TRBJ2-1; D gene: TRBD2; V gene: TRBV5-4; clone size: .
CDR3 protein: CASSLDQETQYF; CDR3 DNA: TGCGCCAGCAGCTTGGACCAAGAGACCCAGTACTTC; J gene: TRBJ2-5; D gene: .; V gene: TRBV5-1; clone size: .
CDR3 protein: CASRLQRYSNQPQHF; CDR3 DNA: TGTGCCAGTAGACTCCAAAGGTATAGCAATCAGCCCCAGCATTTT; J gene: TRBJ1-5; D gene: .; V gene: TRBV19; clone size: .
CDR3 protein: CASSSSGTSTDTQYF; CDR3 DNA: TGTGCCAGCAGTTCGAGCGGTACTAGCACAGATACGCAGTATTTT; J gene: TRBJ2-3; D gene: .; V gene: TRBV18; clone size: .
CDR3 protein: CASNFRGSETQYF; CDR3 DNA: TGTGCCAGCAACTTCCGGGGGTCGGAGACCCAGTACTTC; J gene: TRBJ2-5; D gene: .; V gene: TRBV21-1; clone size: .
CDR3 protein: CASSYKQGAYGGYTF; CDR3 DNA: TGTGCCAGCAGCTACAAGCAGGGGGCTTATGGCGGCTACACCTTC; J gene: TRBJ1-2; D gene: TRBD1; V gene: TRBV7-9; clone size: .
CDR3 protein: CASSPGQGLEQYF; CDR3 DNA: TGCGCCAGCAGCCCGGGACAGGGGCTCGAGCAGTACTTC; J gene: TRBJ2-7; D gene: TRBD1; V gene: TRBV4-3; clone size: .
CDR3 protein: CASRDSQVQPQHF; CDR3 DNA: TGTGCCAGTCGCGACAGCCAAGTTCAGCCCCAGCATTTT; J gene: TRBJ1-5; D gene: .; V gene: TRBV19; clone size: .
CDR3 protein: CASSVEAYLNTEAFF; CDR3 DNA: TGTGCCAGCAGCGTAGAAGCTTACCTGAACACTGAAGCTTTCTTT; J gene: TRBJ1-1; D gene: .; V gene: TRBV9; clone size: .
CDR3 protein: CSVGYSYEQYF; CDR3 DNA: TGCAGCGTTGGGTACTCCTACGAGCAGTACTTC; J gene: TRBJ2-7; D gene: .; V gene: TRBV29-1; clone size: .
CDR3 protein: CASSALGGGYTF; CDR3 DNA: TGTGCCAGCTCCGCCCTAGGGGGCGGCTACACCTTC; J gene: TRBJ1-2; D gene: TRBD1; V gene: TRBV18; clone size: .
CDR3 protein: CASSFRDRGYHRAPLHF; CDR3 DNA: TGTGCCAGCAGCTTCCGGGACAGGGGGTACCATCGCGCACCCCTCCACTTT; J gene: TRBJ1-6; D gene: .; V gene: TRBV12-1; clone size: .
CDR3 protein: CASSPRWSSGRANGTGELFF; CDR3 DNA: TGTGCCAGCAGCCCAAGGTGGAGTAGCGGGAGGGCCAACGGCACCGGGGAGCTGTTTTTT; J gene: TRBJ2-2; D gene: TRBD2; V gene: TRBV4-2; clone size: .
CDR3 protein: CASSFLFFQGYQETQYF; CDR3 DNA: TGTGCCAGCAGCTTCCTTTTTTTTCAGGGGTACCAAGAGACCCAGTACTTC; J gene: TRBJ2-5; D gene: .; V gene: TRBV7-3; clone size: .
CDR3 protein: CASSQLTGRLANGYTF; CDR3 DNA: TGTGCCAGCAGCCAGCTGACAGGACGCCTGGCGAATGGCTACACCTTC; J gene: TRBJ1-2; D gene: .; V gene: TRBV7-8; clone size: .
CDR3 protein: CASSLDGPTGTGELFF; CDR3 DNA: TGTGCCAGCAGCTTAGACGGGCCTACGGGGACCGGGGAGCTGTTTTTT; J gene: TRBJ2-2; D gene: .; V gene: TRBV5-6; clone size: .
CDR3 protein: CASSLRAVNQPQHF; CDR3 DNA: TGTGCCAGCAGCTTAAGGGCAGTCAATCAGCCCCAGCATTTT; J gene: TRBJ1-5; D gene: .; V gene: TRBV7-2; clone size: .
CDR3 protein: CASSWRVSYEQYF; CDR3 DNA: TGTGCCAGCAGTTGGCGAGTCTCCTACGAGCAGTACTTC; J gene: TRBJ2-7; D gene: .; V gene: TRBV27; clone size: .
CDR3 protein: CASSVGGTDTQYF; CDR3 DNA: TGCGCCAGCAGCGTCGGAGGTACAGATACGCAGTATTTT; J gene: TRBJ2-3; D gene: .; V gene: TRBV5-1; clone size: .
CDR3 protein: CASGTGGKVKEKLFF; CDR3 DNA: TGTGCCAGCGGGACAGGGGGCAAGGTTAAAGAAAAACTGTTTTTT; J gene: TRBJ1-4; D gene: TRBD1; V gene: TRBV28; clone size: .
CDR3 protein: CAGGQGRNEQYF; CDR3 DNA: TGTGCCGGGGGACAGGGAAGGAACGAGCAGTACTTC; J gene: TRBJ2-7; D gene: TRBD1; V gene: TRBV2; clone size: .
CDR3 protein: CASSKFTGELFF; CDR3 DNA: TGTGCCAGCAGCAAATTCACCGGGGAGCTGTTTTTT; J gene: TRBJ2-2; D gene: .; V gene: TRBV7-2; clone size: .
CDR3 protein: CASSPRGREGPNEQFF; CDR3 DNA: TGTGCCAGCAGCCCGCGGGGGCGGGAGGGCCCGAATGAGCAGTTCTTC; J gene: TRBJ2-1; D gene: TRBD2; V gene: TRBV7-9; clone size: once
CDR3 protein: CASRTSGGNEQFF; CDR3 DNA: TGTGCCAGCAGGACCTCCGGTGGGAATGAGCAGTTCTTC; J gene: TRBJ2-1; D gene: .; V gene: TRBV7-3; clone size: .
CDR3 protein: CASSPWGGNGYTF; CDR3 DNA: TGTGCCAGCAGTCCTTGGGGAGGGAATGGCTACACCTTC; J gene: TRBJ1-2; D gene: .; V gene: TRBV7-9; clone size: once
CDR3 protein: CSGGDREHTF; CDR3 DNA: TGCAGCGGCGGGGACAGGGAGCACACCTTC; J gene: TRBJ1-2; D gene: TRBD1; V gene: TRBV29-1; clone size: .
CDR3 protein: CASRTRQAGGPNNEQFF; CDR3 DNA: TGTGCCAGCCGCACTAGGCAGGCGGGAGGGCCGAACAATGAGCAGTTCTTC; J gene: TRBJ2-1; D gene: TRBD2; V gene: TRBV27; clone size: .
CDR3 protein: CASKTGSEQYF; CDR3 DNA: TGCGCCAGTAAGACAGGGAGCGAGCAGTACTTC; J gene: TRBJ2-7; D gene: TRBD1; V gene: TRBV5-1; clone size: .
CDR3 protein: CASSLSRYQPQHF; CDR3 DNA: TGTGCCAGCAGTTTAAGCAGATATCAGCCCCAGCATTTT; J gene: TRBJ1-5; D gene: .; V gene: TRBV28; clone size: .
CDR3 protein: CASSVSTGGSYNEQFF; CDR3 DNA: TGTGCCAGCAGCGTTTCGACAGGGGGCTCCTACAATGAGCAGTTCTTC; J gene: TRBJ2-1; D gene: TRBD1; V gene: TRBV9; clone size: .